This TCR beta chain was profiled in a study of neurological immune-mediated disorders (dated by TCRdb to the late 2010s). Background for the entire study: The study compared peripheral blood TCR-beta repertoires of HTLV-I-associated myelopathy (HAM/TSP) patients, multiple sclerosis patients and healthy controls using UMI-based sequencing. Alongside PBMC samples, the set of some 97 TCR-beta libraries contained longitudinal samples, technical triplicates, and paired CD4+ and CD8+ T-cell subsets that had been sorted. The cohort comprised about 71 subjects: around 15 HAM/TSP patients, some 34 multiple sclerosis patients and around 20 healthy controls.

To synthesize cDNA, template-switch 5'RACE was performed with a primer carrying a 10-nucleotide random unique molecular identifier so that each TCR transcript was tagged. Over 180 million TCR-beta sequences, covering 15-18 subjects, were produced in each sequencing run. The RNeasy kit was used to extract total RNA. The KAPA Real-time Library Amplification kit was used to amplify TCR-beta VDJ regions with primers targeting the TCR constant region and the 5'RACE anchor. A first PCR added sample indexes and Illumina adaptors, after which a second PCR increased the library yield. After purification with Ampure beads, the TCR product of roughly 650 bp was size-selected on a 2% E-gel SizeSelection system. Before pooling, libraries had their quality checked on a Bioanalyzer, their concentration measured with Qubit, and their quantity determined with the Kapa Library Quantification kit. Paired-end 2 x 150 bp sequencing of the libraries was performed on an Illumina HiSeq 2500. To increase sequence diversity, about 25-30% phiX was spiked into each library pool. As for the original processing: Quality-filtered reads were processed with the UMI-based MiGEC pipeline, which removed over 75% of raw TCR sequences during error correction. VDJ genes were aligned to IMGT germline references, and clonotypes were defined by unique CDR3 amino acid sequence plus V-J genes. VDJtools evaluated clonal expansion, Shannon diversity and CDR3 relatedness (CalcPairwiseDistances, ClusterSamples); CLCbio workbench built phylogenetic trees. Expanded clones were defined as having at least 8 unique UMIs, based on coefficient-of-variation modelling across technical triplicates. Starting from the raw public reads, TCRdb applied fastp trimming at Q25, assembled clones with MiXCR and retained in-frame beta chains. Rows are unified per CDR3 protein, each entry keeping the most common DNA and genes. TCRdb, not the authors, supplied the V and J calls. This sample lists more than 30,000 distinct CDR3 sequences; 7.2% were detected once. In total, the top ten clones hold 5.7% of the sample.

Healthy controls were blood bank volunteers in Maryland, USA. For the sorted-subset TCR libraries, the starting material was over 800,000 sorted CD4+ or CD8+ T cells. Peripheral blood was subjected to Ficoll-Hypaque density gradient centrifugation to isolate PBMCs, which were then cryopreserved in liquid nitrogen. Paired sorted CD4+ and CD8+ subsets came from healthy controls, HAM/TSP patients and MS patients. What the study reported, not specific to this receptor: TCR clonal expansion was highest in HAM/TSP patients and lowest in MS patients, with MS patients falling below even healthy controls. No identical CDR3 amino acid sequences were found to be shared among expanded clones across subjects, suggesting that TCR-beta repertoires were private in all groups.

CDR1 and CDR2 are drawn from the germline V gene: SGHTA, FQGNSA. The CDR3 starts with the cysteine, ends with the phenylalanine, and has 15 residues. The only DNA kept is the CDR3, 45 bases in frame from the first base. The junction carries 14 bases between V and J, which are trimmed by 4 bases and 4 bases respectively. This clonotype showed up many times. This clone's antigen is unknown. It has no much larger one-base neighbor in the sample; base qualities were not kept. Recombination joined TRBV7-2 with TRBJ1-5; TRBD1 is a possible D gene, resting on 6 matching bases. The sequenced sample was CD4+ T cells from blood. The receptor was derived from a man aged 50-60 years in good health. At the DNA level, the sequence is TGTGCCAGCAGCTCCACCTCAGGGGTAAATCAGCCCCAGCATTTT. The resulting protein is CASSSTSGVNQPQHF.